Described below is a single TCR beta chain sequence and its context. Antigen specificity is unknown. Tumor samples were obtained before definitive surgery or chemotherapy. Germline values: CDR1 SGHTA, CDR2 FQGNSA. CDR3 size: 13 residues. J was trimmed by 9 bases and V by 0 bases; bases with no gene match: 3. The table came from immunoSEQ multiplex PCR; TCRdb's copy has only in-frame clones and leaves some out. The data hold under 2,500 clones, with around three fifths observed a single time. The sample is drawn from a study of high-grade serous ovarian cancer treatment subgroups. Study-level background: Mean per sample: approximately 14,000 reads, several thousand unique TCR beta rearrangements. Broader study findings: The analyses considered CDR3 and ignored CDR1 and CDR2. Different patients shared almost no repertoire; same-patient tumors shared about 0.11 to 0.79. TCR clonal relatedness correlated positively with neoantigen level.

The J gene is TRBJ2-3, the V gene TRBV7-2, with 7 bases lining up with TRBD1. The sequence derives from a human donor with high-grade serous ovarian cancer. Sequencing was done on a sample of tumor tissue. The CDR3 bases are TGTGCCAGCAGCTTAGCCCCACAGGGGACGCAGTATTTT. Residues: CASSLAPQGTQYF.